This TCR beta chain originates from a study of cytomegalovirus exposure and HLA in healthy donors. Study-level information: Most genotyped donors, 75% to 85% of about 430, had Caucasian-associated genetic ancestry. Findings and caveats of the study: According to a later analysis, most TCR beta chains associated with CMV appeared HLA-restricted. A missense DCLRE1C variant was associated with V- and J-gene trimming of TCR beta chains in a later analysis, and an independent cohort replicated the association. When a later analysis was performed, an Asian-associated ancestry cluster reportedly had fewer N-insertions than the roughly 700-donor mean.

To note about this clone: Antigen: not known.

Germline V CDR1 and CDR2: MNHNS, SASEGT. Trimming cost V 7 bases and J 8 bases; bases outside gene matches: 5. This CDR3 is 12 amino acids long. The study ran its PCR with 60 Vbeta and 13 Jbeta primers. Repertoires were generated with immunoSEQ multiplex PCR, while TCRdb's copy carries only in-frame clones and drops some. The sample has tens of thousands of clones, less than 70% seen once. The TCR comes from a woman between 45 and 65 years old in good health and CMV-seronegative. Sequencing used PBMCs. The J gene is TRBJ2-1, the V gene TRBV6-1; TRBD1 agrees at 7 bases. The CDR3 spells CASTDRADEQFF. For the CDR3, the DNA is TGTGCCAGCACTGACAGGGCCGATGAGCAGTTCTTC.